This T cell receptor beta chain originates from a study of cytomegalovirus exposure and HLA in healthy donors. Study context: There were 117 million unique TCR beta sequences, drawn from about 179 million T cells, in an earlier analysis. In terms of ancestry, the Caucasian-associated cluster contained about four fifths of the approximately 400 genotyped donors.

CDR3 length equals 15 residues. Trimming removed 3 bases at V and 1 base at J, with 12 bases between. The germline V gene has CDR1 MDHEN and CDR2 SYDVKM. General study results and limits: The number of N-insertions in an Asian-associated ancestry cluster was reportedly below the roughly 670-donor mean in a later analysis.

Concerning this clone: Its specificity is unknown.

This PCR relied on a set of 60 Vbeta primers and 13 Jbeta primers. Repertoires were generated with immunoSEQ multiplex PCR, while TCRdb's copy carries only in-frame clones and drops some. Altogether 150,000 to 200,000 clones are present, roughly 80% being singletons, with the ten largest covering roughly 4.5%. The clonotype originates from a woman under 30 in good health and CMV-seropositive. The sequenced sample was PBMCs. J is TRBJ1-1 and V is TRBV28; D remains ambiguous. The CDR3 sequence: CASSFGSSANTEAFF. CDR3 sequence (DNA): TGTGCCAGCAGTTTTGGCTCCTCCGCGAACACTGAAGCTTTCTTT.